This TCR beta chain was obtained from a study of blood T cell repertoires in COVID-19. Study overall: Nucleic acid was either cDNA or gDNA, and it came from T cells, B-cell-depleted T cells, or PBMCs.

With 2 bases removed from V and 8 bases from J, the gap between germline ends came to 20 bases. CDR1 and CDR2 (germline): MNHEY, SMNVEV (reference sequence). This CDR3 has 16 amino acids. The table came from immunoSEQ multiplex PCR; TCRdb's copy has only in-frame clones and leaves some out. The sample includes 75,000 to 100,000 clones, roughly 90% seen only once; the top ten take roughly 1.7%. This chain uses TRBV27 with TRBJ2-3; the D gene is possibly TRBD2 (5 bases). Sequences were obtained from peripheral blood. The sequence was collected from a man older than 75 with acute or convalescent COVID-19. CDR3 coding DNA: TGTGCCAGCAGTTTAGGTCGGCCGGCGCTAGCTGGTACGCAGTATTTT. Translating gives CASSLGRPALAGTQYF.